The sequence of this TCR beta chain was determined in a study of CD8+CD57+ T cells in acquired aplastic anemia. Study-wide findings and caveats: In common between the patients and the controls were twenty-nine CD8+ CDR3 sequences.

Individuals selected for sequencing had exhibited CD8+CD57+ cell expansion on flow cytometry. The study profiled TCR beta VDJ and CDR3 using genomic DNA as template. TCRdb processed the reads anew with MiXCR; each CDR3 protein has one entry. The sample contains about 150,000 distinct CDR3 sequences, approximately 51% of which appear only once. In this sample, this clonotype turned up many times. Its antigen is currently unknown. CDR1 and CDR2 from the germline V gene are SQVTM and ANQGSEA. V was cut by 3 bases and J by 0 bases, with 18 bases left in between. This CDR3 comprises 17 residues. This receptor was obtained from a human donor with aplastic anemia. The chain joins TRBV29-1 to TRBJ2-1; a possible D gene is TRBD1 (7 bases). Material for sequencing was sorted CD4+, CD8+, or CD8+CD57+ T cells (not recorded which) from PBMCs. CDR3 DNA sequence: TGCAGCGTTGACGGGGGACAGAGTACCTACTCCTACAATGAGCAGTTCTTC. It codes for CSVDGGQSTYSYNEQFF.